Listed below are T cell receptor beta chains from one sample, sequenced in a study of blood T cell repertoires in COVID-19. Sequenced by immunoSEQ multiplex PCR; TCRdb stores in-frame clones only, minus some. Of nearly 110,000 clones listed, around nine tenths are singletons. Input material: peripheral blood. These receptors came from a woman younger than 45 with acute or convalescent COVID-19. Both conserved end residues are part of each CDR3. The D gene is left open where the match is weak. Clone size appears in some rows only: once, few, many, or a class for an expanded clone.

j_call d_call clone_size v_call cdr3_aa cdr3_nt
TRBJ1-3 TRBD1 NA TRBV28 CASKDRGLVGSGNTIYF TGTGCCAGCAAGGACAGGGGGCTCGTTGGCTCTGGAAACACCATATATTTT
TRBJ1-4 TRBD1 once TRBV5-1 CASSWAGTGDEKLFF TGCGCCAGCAGCTGGGCCGGGACAGGGGATGAAAAACTGTTTTTT
TRBJ1-4 NA few TRBV12-3/TRBV12-4 CASRTRDEKLFF TGTGCCAGCAGGACTCGAGATGAAAAACTGTTTTTT
TRBJ2-7 TRBD1 NA TRBV7-8 CASSSYGEGQGVLYEQYF TGTGCCAGCAGCTCCTATGGGGAGGGACAGGGGGTTTTGTACGAGCAGTACTTC
TRBJ2-1 TRBD2 once TRBV7-8 CASHPKRSSGGNEQFF TGTGCCAGCCACCCGAAGAGGTCTAGCGGGGGCAATGAGCAGTTCTTC
TRBJ1-2 NA NA TRBV28 CASSLEFYGYTF TGTGCCAGCAGTTTAGAGTTCTATGGCTACACCTTC
TRBJ1-5 TRBD1 NA TRBV30 CAFMDRGGNQPQHF TGTGCCTTCATGGACAGGGGAGGCAATCAGCCCCAGCATTTT
TRBJ2-7 NA NA TRBV28 CASSSGTLSYEQYF TGTGCCAGCAGTTCCGGGACTCTTTCCTACGAGCAGTACTTC
TRBJ1-6 TRBD1 NA TRBV19 CASRLQTGEVGSPLHF TGTGCCAGTAGACTCCAGACAGGGGAGGTCGGCTCACCCCTCCACTTT
TRBJ1-6 TRBD1 once TRBV5-1 CASTPGQGSSPLHF TGCGCCAGCACACCCGGACAGGGTAGTTCACCCCTCCACTTT
TRBJ1-1 NA NA TRBV6-2/TRBV6-3 CASSQTGEAFF TGTGCCAGCAGTCAGACGGGAGAAGCTTTCTTT
TRBJ2-3 NA NA TRBV6-5 CASRRADTQYF TGTGCCAGCAGGCGGGCGGATACGCAGTATTTT
TRBJ2-7 NA NA TRBV10-3 CAIPAGRGEDEQYF TGTGCCATCCCCGCGGGTAGAGGCGAGGACGAGCAGTACTTC